This T cell receptor beta chain was obtained from a study of breast tumors, draining lymph nodes, adjacent tissues (dated by TCRdb to 2015 to 2016). About the full investigation: The study compared TCR beta repertoires across tumor, adjacent nontumor tissue and axillary lymph nodes from breast cancer patients. The study was designed to assess the relationships and possible T-cell exchange between tumor, surrounding tissue and draining lymph node repertoires in human breast cancer.

The investigation overall reported the following: A scenario in which most tumor T cells derive from the lymph node and then expand within tumor tissue was judged to be consistent with the data. The study presented the conclusion that tumor T cells originate in lymph nodes as consistent with a hypothesis, not as something directly demonstrated. Tumors showed preferential V and J gene usage, and their T-cell repertoire diversity fell below that of lymph nodes yet above that of nontumor tissue. Tumor and nontumor tissue repertoires were significantly more similar in luminal-like than in basal-like breast cancer.

The sequencer was an Illumina HiSeq 2000. Multiplex PCR amplification was used to generate the TCR beta chain libraries. The amplified TCR beta chain products were analyzed by high-throughput sequencing. TCRdb reran the public reads through fastp at Q25 and MiXCR, keeping productive beta chains. Rows merge per CDR3 protein into single entries with the most common DNA and genes. This sample comprises 200,000 or so distinct CDR3 sequences, 30% to 40% of them detected only once. 4% to 5.5% of the sample is in the top ten clones. V loses 4 bases of germline sequence and J loses 2 bases, and the interval between the two ends is 15 bases. From the cysteine up to the phenylalanine, the CDR3 has a length of 14 residues. Just CDR3 DNA is preserved here, 42 bases in frame from base 1. CDR1 DFQATT and CDR2 SNEGSKA were looked up in the germline V gene (reference sequence). This clonotype was seen at least ten times. What this receptor recognizes is not known. Base qualities are missing; no much larger clone stands one base away.

The lymph node samples were taken from the axillary draining lymph nodes of breast cancer patients. Sequencing used axillary lymph node tissue. The chain uses TRBV20-1 and TRBJ2-7; 6 matching bases give a weak D call of TRBD1. This sequence originates from a female donor with breast cancer. Some clones in this sample may be carry-over from other donors' samples. This receptor has the CDR3 CSATSTGRTYEQYF. The DNA is TGCAGTGCTACCTCGACAGGAAGGACCTACGAGCAGTACTTC.